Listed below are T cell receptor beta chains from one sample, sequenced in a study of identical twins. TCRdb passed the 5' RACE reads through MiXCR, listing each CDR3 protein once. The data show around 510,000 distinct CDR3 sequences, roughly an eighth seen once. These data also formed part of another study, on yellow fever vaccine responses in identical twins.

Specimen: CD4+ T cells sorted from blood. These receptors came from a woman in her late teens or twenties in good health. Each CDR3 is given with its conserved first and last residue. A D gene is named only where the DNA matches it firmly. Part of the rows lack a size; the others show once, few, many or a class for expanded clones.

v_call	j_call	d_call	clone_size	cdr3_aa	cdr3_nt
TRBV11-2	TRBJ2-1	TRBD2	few	CASSRSTGTSGGGRLF	TGTGCCAGCAGCCGATCCACCGGGACTAGCGGGGGGGGGAGGCTCTTC
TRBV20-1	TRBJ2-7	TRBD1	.	CSARRGGTGVYEQYF	TGCAGTGCTAGAAGGGGCGGGACAGGGGTCTACGAGCAGTACTTC
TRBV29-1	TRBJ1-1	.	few	CSAGGEGRTEAFF	TGCAGCGCCGGAGGGGAGGGTCGCACTGAAGCTTTCTTT
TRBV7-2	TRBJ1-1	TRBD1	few	CASSQGAGLEAFF	TGTGCCAGCAGCCAGGGGGCAGGCCTTGAAGCTTTCTTT
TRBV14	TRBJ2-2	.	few	CASSQDPLGLFTGELFF	TGTGCCAGCAGCCAAGATCCCTTGGGCCTATTTACCGGGGAGCTGTTTTTT
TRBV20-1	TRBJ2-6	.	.	CSARRRRNSGANVLTF	TGCAGTGCTAGAAGGCGACGGAACTCTGGGGCCAACGTCCTGACTTTC
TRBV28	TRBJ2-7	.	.	CASRTALVSYEQYF	TGTGCCAGCAGAACCGCCCTGGTTTCCTACGAGCAGTACTTC
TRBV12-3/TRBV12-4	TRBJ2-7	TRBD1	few	CASSLPDRYYEQYF	TGTGCCAGCAGTTTACCGGACAGGTACTACGAGCAGTACTTC
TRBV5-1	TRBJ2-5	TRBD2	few	CASSWGLVEETQYF	TGCGCCAGCAGCTGGGGACTAGTTGAAGAGACCCAGTACTTC
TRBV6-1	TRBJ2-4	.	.	CASSGTVAKNIQYF	TGTGCCAGCAGCGGGACGGTGGCCAAAAACATTCAGTACTTC
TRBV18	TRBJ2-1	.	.	CASSPPGSGPGNEQFF	TGTGCCAGCTCACCACCGGGTAGCGGCCCAGGAAATGAGCAGTTCTTC
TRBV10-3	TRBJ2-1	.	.	CATRFAGTSYNEQFF	TGTGCCACCCGATTCGCCGGGACTTCATACAATGAGCAGTTCTTC
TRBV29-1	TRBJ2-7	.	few	CSVADGSASYEQYF	TGCAGCGTTGCTGACGGGAGTGCGTCCTACGAGCAGTACTTC
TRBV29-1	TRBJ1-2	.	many	CSALGAGDYGYTF	TGCAGCGCCCTCGGTGCGGGCGACTATGGCTACACCTTC
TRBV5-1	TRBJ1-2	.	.	CASSAQGQGGYTF	TGCGCCAGCAGCGCACAGGGTCAAGGCGGCTACACCTTC
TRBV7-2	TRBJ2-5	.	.	CASSYPGRSQETQYF	TGTGCCAGCAGCTATCCGGGACGGTCCCAAGAGACCCAGTACTTC
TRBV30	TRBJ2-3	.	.	CAWRKLTPDTQYF	TGTGCCTGGCGAAAACTGACTCCAGATACGCAGTATTTT
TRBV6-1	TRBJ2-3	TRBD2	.	CASRGSGRARDTQYF	TGTGCCAGCAGGGGTAGCGGGAGGGCCAGGGATACGCAGTATTTT
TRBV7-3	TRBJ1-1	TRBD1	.	CASSGQGGDTEAFF	TGTGCCAGCAGCGGGCAGGGGGGGGACACTGAAGCTTTCTTT
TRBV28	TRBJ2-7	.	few	CASSLITRESYEQYF	TGTGCCAGCAGTTTAATTACAAGGGAGAGCTACGAGCAGTACTTC
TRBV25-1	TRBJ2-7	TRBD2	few	CASSEWGGSEQYF	TGTGCCAGCAGTGAATGGGGAGGGAGCGAGCAGTACTTC
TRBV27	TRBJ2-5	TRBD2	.	CASSFVRGGQETQYF	TGTGCCAGCAGTTTTGTCCGGGGGGGCCAAGAGACCCAGTACTTC
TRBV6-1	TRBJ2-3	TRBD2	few	CASAPSGRPSTDTQYF	TGTGCCAGCGCCCCTAGCGGGAGGCCAAGCACAGATACGCAGTATTTT
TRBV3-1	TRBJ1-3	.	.	CASSQRGTSGNTIYF	TGTGCCAGCAGCCAACGAGGGACCTCTGGAAACACCATATATTTT
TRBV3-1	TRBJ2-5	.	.	CASSPGRTPYQETQYF	TGTGCCAGCAGCCCAGGACGGACACCGTACCAAGAGACCCAGTACTTC
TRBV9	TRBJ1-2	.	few	CASSVGLTNYGYTF	TGTGCCAGCAGCGTAGGGCTGACGAACTATGGCTACACCTTC
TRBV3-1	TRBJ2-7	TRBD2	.	CASSHLAGVAYEQYF	TGTGCCAGCAGCCATCTAGCGGGAGTTGCCTACGAGCAGTACTTC
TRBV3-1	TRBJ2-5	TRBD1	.	CASSQALQGALETQYF	TGTGCCAGCAGCCAAGCTCTTCAGGGGGCATTGGAGACCCAGTACTTC
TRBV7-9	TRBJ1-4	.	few	CASSLDNEKLFF	TGTGCCAGCAGCCTAGATAATGAAAAACTGTTTTTT
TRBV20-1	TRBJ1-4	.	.	CSAPGRANEKLFF	TGCAGTGCCCCGGGACGGGCTAATGAAAAACTGTTTTTT
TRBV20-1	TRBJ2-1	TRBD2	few	CSPQYTSGNLLYNEQFF	TGCAGTCCCCAGTACACTAGCGGGAACCTTCTTTACAATGAGCAGTTCTTC
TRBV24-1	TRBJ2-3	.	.	CATSEGTPDTQYF	TGTGCCACCAGTGAGGGGACCCCGGATACGCAGTATTTT
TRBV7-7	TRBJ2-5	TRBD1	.	CASSTMPRGKRETQYF	TGTGCTAGCAGCACGATGCCCAGGGGGAAGCGAGAGACCCAGTACTTC
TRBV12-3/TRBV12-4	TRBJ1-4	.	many	CASSQGRITNEKLFF	TGTGCCAGCAGTCAGGGACGGATCACTAATGAAAAACTGTTTTTT
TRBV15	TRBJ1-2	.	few	CATSRAGRDARRNYGYTF	TGTGCCACCAGCAGAGCTGGTAGGGACGCAAGGCGTAACTATGGCTACACCTTC
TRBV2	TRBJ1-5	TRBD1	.	CASTERTGIVQPQHF	TGTGCCAGCACCGAAAGGACAGGGATCGTCCAGCCCCAGCATTTT
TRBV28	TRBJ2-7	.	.	CASSRHIGGYEQYF	TGTGCCAGCAGCCGACACATCGGTGGCTACGAGCAGTACTTC
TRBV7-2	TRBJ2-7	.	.	CASSLGWYEQYF	TGTGCCAGCAGTCTAGGGTGGTACGAGCAGTACTTC
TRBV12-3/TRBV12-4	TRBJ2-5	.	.	CARGARGETQYF	TGTGCCAGAGGAGCACGCGGAGAGACCCAGTACTTC
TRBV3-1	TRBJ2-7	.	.	CASSQDSGAREQYF	TGTGCCAGCAGCCAAGACTCGGGGGCTAGGGAGCAGTACTTC
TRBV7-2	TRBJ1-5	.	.	CASSPRDGQPQHF	TGTGCCAGCAGTCCCAGGGATGGGCAGCCCCAGCATTTT
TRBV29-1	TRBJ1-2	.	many	CSVGQLSNYGYTF	TGCAGCGTCGGACAACTAAGCAACTATGGCTACACCTTC
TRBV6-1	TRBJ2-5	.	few	CASSTRTDQETQYF	TGTGCCAGCAGCACCCGGACAGACCAAGAGACCCAGTACTTC
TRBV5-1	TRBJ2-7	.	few	CASSPGATQYF	TGCGCCAGCAGCCCCGGGGCCACGCAGTACTTC
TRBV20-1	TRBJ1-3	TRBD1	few	CSADRANTIYF	TGCAGTGCAGACAGGGCGAACACCATATATTTT
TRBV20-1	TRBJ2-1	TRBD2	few	CSALTSGKYNEQFF	TGCAGTGCTTTAACTAGCGGGAAATATAATGAGCAGTTCTTC
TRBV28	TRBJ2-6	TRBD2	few	CASSPIGTSGANVLTF	TGTGCCAGCAGCCCGATAGGGACTAGTGGGGCCAACGTCCTGACTTTC
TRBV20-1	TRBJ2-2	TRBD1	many	CSARKTGGSGELFF	TGCAGTGCTAGAAAAACAGGGGGCTCCGGGGAGCTGTTTTTT
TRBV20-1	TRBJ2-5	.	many	CSASQLVQETQYF	TGCAGTGCTAGTCAACTAGTTCAAGAGACCCAGTACTTC